The clone carrying this TCR beta chain was seen a few times. CDR1 MNHNS and CDR2 SASEGT come from the germline V gene. The CDR3 totals 15 residues. The V end lost 1 base, the J end lost 0 bases, and 9 bases lay between the germline ends. This record belongs to a study of identical twins. TCRdb independently ran MiXCR on the 5' RACE reads; one entry per CDR3 protein. The table records 310,000 or so distinct CDR3 sequences, 8.5% to 9.5% of them present only once. This same sample was also part of a study on yellow fever vaccine responses in identical twins.

The chain combines TRBV6-1 with TRBJ1-1, with D perhaps TRBD1 (5 bases). The specimen sequenced was CD8+ T cells sorted from blood. This clonotype was obtained from a woman younger than 35 in good health. Written as DNA, the CDR3 is TGTGCCAGCAGTGAAGATAGGGGCATGAACACTGAAGCTTTCTTT. Translation: CASSEDRGMNTEAFF.